This T cell receptor beta chain was observed in a study of cytomegalovirus exposure and HLA in healthy donors. The wider study: Earlier findings included roughly 120 million unique TCR beta sequences obtained from 150 million to 200 million T cells.

Primers for the PCR totalled 60 Vbeta and 13 Jbeta. Generated by immunoSEQ multiplex PCR, the TCRdb table keeps only in-frame clones and is missing some. The table records about 37,000 clones, roughly 74% of them present only once. Germline CDR1 reads MNHNS; CDR2 reads SASEGT. The ends lost 4 bases at V and 1 base at J; junction bases unmatched: 13. The CDR3 is 18 residues long. Study-wide findings and caveats: Clonal expansion, a later analysis showed, was greater in HLA-associated TCR beta chains than in equally common others.

This clone was recorded a few times. Antigen unknown. This receptor was identified in a man aged 25-40 years in good health and CMV-seronegative. The chain is built from TRBV6-1 and TRBJ2-3, with 8 bases aligning to TRBD1. The material sequenced was PBMCs. The CDR3 loop reads CASSGTGKGDWGTDTQYF. CDR3 in DNA: TGTGCCAGCAGTGGGACAGGGAAGGGTGATTGGGGCACAGATACGCAGTATTTT.